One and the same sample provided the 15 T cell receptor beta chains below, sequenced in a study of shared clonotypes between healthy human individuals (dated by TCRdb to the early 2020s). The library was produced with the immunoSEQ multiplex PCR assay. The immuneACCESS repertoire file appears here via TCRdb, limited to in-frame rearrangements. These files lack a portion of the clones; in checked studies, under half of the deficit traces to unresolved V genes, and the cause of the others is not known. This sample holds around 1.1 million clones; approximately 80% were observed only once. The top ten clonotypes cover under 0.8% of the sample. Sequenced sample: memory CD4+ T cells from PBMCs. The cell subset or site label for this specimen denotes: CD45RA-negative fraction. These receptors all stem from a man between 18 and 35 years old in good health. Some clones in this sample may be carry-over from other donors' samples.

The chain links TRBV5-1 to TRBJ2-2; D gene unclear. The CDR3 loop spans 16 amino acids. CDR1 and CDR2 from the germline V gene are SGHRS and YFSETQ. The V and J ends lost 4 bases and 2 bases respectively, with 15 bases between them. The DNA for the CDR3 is TGCGCCAGCAGCGGACCCTCGGCCGGTAACACCGGGGAGCTGTTTTTT. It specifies CASSGPSAGNTGELFF.

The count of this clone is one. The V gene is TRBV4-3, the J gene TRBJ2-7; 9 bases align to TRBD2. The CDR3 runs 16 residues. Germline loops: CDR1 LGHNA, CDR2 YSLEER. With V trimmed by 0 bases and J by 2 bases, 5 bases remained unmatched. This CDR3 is CASSQDEREATYEQYF. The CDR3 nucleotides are TGCGCCAGCAGCCAAGACGAGCGGGAGGCTACCTACGAGCAGTACTTC.

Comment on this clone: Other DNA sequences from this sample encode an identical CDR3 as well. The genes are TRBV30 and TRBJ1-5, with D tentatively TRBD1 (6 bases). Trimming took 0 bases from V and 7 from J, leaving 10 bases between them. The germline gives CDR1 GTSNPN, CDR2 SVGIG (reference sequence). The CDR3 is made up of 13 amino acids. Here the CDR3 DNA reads TGTGCCTGGAGTGTACAGGGTGAACAGCCCCAGCATTTT. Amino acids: CAWSVQGEQPQHF.

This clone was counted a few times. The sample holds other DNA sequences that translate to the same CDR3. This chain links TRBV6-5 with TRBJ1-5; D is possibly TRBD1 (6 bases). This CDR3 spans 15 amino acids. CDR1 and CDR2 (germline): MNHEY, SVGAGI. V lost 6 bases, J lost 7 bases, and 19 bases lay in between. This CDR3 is CASRPGPAGEQPQHF. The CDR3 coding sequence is TGTGCCAGCAGACCGGGCCCCGCAGGGGAGCAGCCCCAGCATTTT.

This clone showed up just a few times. The chain's CDR3 is CASSSIDFGETQYF. In nucleotides, the CDR3 is TGTGCCAGCAGCTCCATAGATTTTGGCGAGACCCAGTACTTC. V and J are TRBV5-4 and TRBJ2-5; no firm D call. CDR1 is SGHNT, CDR2 YYREEE, per germline (reference sequence). V lost 3 bases and J lost 5, with 14 bases in between. The CDR3 runs to 14 residues.

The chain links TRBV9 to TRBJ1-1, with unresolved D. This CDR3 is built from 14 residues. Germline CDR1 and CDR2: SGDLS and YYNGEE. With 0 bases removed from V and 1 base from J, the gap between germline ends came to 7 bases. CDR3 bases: TGTGCCAGCAGCGTAGTGCCCGGGAACACTGAAGCTTTCTTT. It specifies CASSVVPGNTEAFF.

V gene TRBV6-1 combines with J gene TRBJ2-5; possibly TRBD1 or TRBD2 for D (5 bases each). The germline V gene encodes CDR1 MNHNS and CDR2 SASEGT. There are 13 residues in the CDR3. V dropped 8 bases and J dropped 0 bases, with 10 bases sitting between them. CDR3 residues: CASLGTYQETQYF. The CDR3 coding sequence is TGTGCCAGCCTTGGGACGTACCAAGAGACCCAGTACTTC.

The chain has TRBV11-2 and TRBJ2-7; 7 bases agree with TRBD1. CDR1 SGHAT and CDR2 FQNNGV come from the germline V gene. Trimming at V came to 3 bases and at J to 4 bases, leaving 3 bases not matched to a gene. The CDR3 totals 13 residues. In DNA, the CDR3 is TGTGCCAGCAGCTTCGACAGGGTTTACGAGCAGTACTTC. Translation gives CASSFDRVYEQYF.

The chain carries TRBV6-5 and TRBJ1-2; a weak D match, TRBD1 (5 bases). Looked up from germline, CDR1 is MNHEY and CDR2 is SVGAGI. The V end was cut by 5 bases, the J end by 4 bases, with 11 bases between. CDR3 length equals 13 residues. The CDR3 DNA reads TGTGCCAGCAGTCCAGGACACCTCTATGGCTACACCTTC. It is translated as CASSPGHLYGYTF.

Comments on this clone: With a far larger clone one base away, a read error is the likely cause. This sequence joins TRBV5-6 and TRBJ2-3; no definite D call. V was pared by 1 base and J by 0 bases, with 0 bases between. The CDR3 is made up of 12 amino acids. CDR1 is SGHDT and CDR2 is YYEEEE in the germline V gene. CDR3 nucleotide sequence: TGTGCCAGCAGCTTGAGCACAGATACGCAGTATTTT. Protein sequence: CASSLSTDTQYF.

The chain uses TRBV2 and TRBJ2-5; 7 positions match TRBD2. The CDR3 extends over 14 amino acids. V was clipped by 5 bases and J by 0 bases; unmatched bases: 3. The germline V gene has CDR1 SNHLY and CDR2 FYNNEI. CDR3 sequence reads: CASSSGTNQETQYF. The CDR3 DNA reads TGTGCCAGCAGTTCCGGGACTAACCAAGAGACCCAGTACTTC.

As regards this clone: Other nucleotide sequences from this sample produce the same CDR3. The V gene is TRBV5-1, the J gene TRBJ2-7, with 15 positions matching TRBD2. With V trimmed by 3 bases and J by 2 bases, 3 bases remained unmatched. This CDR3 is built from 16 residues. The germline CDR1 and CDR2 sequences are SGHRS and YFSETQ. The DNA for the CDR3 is TGCGCCAGCAGCTCGGGACTAGCGGGAGGTCCCTACGAGCAGTACTTC. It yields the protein CASSSGLAGGPYEQYF.

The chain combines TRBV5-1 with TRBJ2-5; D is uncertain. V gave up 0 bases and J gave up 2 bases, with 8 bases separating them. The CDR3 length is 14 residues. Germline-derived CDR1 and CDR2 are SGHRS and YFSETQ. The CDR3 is CASSLVSDQETQYF. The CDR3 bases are TGCGCCAGCAGCTTGGTGTCAGATCAAGAGACCCAGTACTTC.

CDR3 DNA sequence: TGCAGCGTTGCCGGGACTTCCTCCTACAATGAGCAGTTCTTC. Translation: CSVAGTSSYNEQFF. The chain combines TRBV29-1 with TRBJ2-1; weak D call: TRBD2 (6 bases). Deletions cut 4 bases from V and 0 bases from J, with 10 bases between. From germline, CDR1 is SQVTM and CDR2 ANQGSEA. The CDR3 loop spans 14 amino acids.

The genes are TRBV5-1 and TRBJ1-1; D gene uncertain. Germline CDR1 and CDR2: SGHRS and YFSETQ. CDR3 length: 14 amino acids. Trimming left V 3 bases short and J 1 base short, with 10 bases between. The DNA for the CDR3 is TGCGCCAGCAGCTACCAGGACCCGAACACTGAAGCTTTCTTT. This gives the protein CASSYQDPNTEAFF.